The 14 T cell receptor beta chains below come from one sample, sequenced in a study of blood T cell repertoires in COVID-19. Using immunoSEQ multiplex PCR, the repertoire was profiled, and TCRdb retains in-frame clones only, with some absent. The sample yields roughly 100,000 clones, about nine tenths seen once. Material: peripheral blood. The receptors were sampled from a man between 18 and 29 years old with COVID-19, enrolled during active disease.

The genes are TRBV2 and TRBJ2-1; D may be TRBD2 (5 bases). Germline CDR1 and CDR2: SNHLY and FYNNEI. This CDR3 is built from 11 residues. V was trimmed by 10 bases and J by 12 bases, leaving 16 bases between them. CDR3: CATTGLDVQFF. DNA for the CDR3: TGTGCCACCACTGGACTGGATGTGCAGTTCTTC.

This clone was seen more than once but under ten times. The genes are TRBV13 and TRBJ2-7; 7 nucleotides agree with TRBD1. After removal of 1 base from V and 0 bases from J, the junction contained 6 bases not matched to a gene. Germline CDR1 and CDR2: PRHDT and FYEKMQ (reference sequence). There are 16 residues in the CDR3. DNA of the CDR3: TGTGCCAGCAGCTTAGCCCGGACAGGCCTCTCCTACGAGCAGTACTTC. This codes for CASSLARTGLSYEQYF.

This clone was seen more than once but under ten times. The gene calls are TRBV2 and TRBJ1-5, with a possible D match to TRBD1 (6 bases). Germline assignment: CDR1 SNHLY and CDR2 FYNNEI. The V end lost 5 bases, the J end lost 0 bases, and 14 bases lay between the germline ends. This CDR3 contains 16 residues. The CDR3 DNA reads TGTGCCAGCAGTACGGACAGCGAATATAGCAATCAGCCCCAGCATTTT. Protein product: CASSTDSEYSNQPQHF.

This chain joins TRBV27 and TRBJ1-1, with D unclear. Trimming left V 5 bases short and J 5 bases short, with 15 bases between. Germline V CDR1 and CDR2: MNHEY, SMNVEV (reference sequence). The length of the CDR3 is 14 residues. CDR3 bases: TGTGCCAGCAGTACCCGTCGGGAGGAGACTGAAGCTTTCTTT. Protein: CASSTRREETEAFF.

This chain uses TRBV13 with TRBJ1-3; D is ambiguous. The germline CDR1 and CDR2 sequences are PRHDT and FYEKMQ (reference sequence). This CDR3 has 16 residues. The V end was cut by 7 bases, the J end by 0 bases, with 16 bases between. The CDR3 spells CASTQVGASSGNTIYF. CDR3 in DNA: TGTGCCAGCACCCAAGTGGGAGCGAGCTCTGGAAACACCATATATTTT. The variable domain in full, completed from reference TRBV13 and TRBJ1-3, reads AAGVIQSPRHLIKEKRETATLKCYPIPRHDTVYWYQQGPGQDPQFLISFYEKMQSDKGSIPDRFSAQQFSDYHSELNMSSLELGDSALYFCASTQVGASSGNTIYFGEGSWLTVV.

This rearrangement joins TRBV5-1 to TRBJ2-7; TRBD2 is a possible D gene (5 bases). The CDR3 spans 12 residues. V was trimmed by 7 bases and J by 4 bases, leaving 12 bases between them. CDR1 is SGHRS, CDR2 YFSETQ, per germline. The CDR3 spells CASRQEGYEQYF. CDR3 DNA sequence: TGCGCCAGCCGCCAAGAGGGATACGAGCAGTACTTC.

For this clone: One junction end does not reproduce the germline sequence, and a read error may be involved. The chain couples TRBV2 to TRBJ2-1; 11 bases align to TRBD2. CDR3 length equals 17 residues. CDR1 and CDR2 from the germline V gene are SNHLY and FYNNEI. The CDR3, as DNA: TGTGCCAGCAGTTTTACCTCCTTAGCGGGGGGGCTCAATGTGCAGTTCTTC. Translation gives CASSFTSLAGGLNVQFF. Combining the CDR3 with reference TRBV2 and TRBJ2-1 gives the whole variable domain EPEVTQTPSHQVTQMGQEVILRCVPISNHLYFYWYRQILGQKVEFLVSFYNNEISEKSEIFDDQFSVERPDGSNFTLKIRSTKLEDSAMYFCASSFTSLAGGLNVQFFGPGTRLTVL.

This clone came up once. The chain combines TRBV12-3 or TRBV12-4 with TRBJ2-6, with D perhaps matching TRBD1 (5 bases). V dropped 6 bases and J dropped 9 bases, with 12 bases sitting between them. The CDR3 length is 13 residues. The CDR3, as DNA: TGTGCCAGCAGCCCAGGGTGGGTCAACGTCCTGACTTTC. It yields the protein CASSPGWVNVLTF.

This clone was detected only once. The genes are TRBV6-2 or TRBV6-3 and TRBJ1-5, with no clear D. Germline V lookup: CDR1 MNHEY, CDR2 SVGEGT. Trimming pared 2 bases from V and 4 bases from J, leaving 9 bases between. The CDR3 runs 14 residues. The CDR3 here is CASSYTAGNQPQHF. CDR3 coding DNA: TGTGCCAGCAGTTACACCGCGGGGAATCAGCCCCAGCATTTT.

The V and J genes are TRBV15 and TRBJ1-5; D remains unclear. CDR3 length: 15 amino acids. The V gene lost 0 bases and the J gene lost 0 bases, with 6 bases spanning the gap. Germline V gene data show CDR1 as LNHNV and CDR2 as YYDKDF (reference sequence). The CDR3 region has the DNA TGTGCCACCAGCAGAGATACTTATAGCAATCAGCCCCAGCATTTT. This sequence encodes CATSRDTYSNQPQHF. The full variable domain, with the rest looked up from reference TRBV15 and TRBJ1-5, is DAMVIQNPRYQVTQFGKPVTLSCSQTLNHNVMYWYQQKSSQAPKLLFHYYDKDFNNEADTPDNFQSRRPNTSFCFLDIRSPGLGDTAMYLCATSRDTYSNQPQHFGDGTRLSIL.

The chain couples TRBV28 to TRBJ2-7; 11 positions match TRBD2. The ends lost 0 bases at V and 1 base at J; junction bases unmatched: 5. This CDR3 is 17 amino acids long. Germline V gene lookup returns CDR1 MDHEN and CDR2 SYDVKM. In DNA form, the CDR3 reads TGTGCCAGCAGTTTATGGCTAGCGGGGGGTCGATCCTACGAGCAGTACTTC. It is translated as CASSLWLAGGRSYEQYF.

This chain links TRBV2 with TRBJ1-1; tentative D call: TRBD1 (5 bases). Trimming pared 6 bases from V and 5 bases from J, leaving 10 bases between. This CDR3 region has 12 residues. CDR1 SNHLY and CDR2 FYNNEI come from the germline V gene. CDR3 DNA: TGTGCCAGCAGCAGGGTCCGGACTGAAGCTTTCTTT. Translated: CASSRVRTEAFF.

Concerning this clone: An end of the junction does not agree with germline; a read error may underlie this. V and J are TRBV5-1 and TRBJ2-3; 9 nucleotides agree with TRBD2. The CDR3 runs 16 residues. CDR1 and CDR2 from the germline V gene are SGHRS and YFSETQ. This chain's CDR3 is CARSGGLAGGGDTQYF. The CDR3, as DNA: TGCGCCCGCAGCGGGGGACTCGCGGGAGGGGGAGATACGCAGTATTTT.

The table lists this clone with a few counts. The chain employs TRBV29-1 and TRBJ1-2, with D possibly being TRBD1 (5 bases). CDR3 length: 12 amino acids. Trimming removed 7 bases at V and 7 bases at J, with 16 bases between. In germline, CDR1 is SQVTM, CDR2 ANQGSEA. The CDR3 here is CSGALQESGYTF. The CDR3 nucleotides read TGCAGCGGCGCCTTACAGGAAAGTGGCTACACCTTC.